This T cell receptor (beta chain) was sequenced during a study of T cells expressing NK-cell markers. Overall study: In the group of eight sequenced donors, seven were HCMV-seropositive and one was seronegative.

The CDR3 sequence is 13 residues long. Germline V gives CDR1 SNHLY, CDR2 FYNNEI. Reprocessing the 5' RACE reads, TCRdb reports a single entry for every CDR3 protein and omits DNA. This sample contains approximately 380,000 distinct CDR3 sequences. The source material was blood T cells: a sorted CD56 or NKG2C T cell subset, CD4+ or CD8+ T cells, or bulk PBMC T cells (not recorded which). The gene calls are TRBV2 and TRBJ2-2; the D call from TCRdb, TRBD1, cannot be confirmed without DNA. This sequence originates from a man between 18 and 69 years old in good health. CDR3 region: CASMGTLAGELFF.